Following are 27 T cell receptor beta chains from one sample sequenced in a study of T cells in Graves' hyperthyroidism and ophthalmopathy. The investigators amplified TCR beta CDR3 regions from RNA transcripts. Initially, a first-round RT-PCR of the TCR CDR3 employed the HTBI primer set. TCRdb fed the multiplex PCR reads into MiXCR, producing one record per CDR3 protein. In the table there are fewer than 400,000 distinct CDR3 sequences, 16% of which are singletons. Sample: blood. Source of these receptors: a young man with Graves' hyperthyroidism.

The CDR3: CATALRTSGNTIYF. The CDR3 DNA is TGTGCCACCGCCCTGCGAACCTCTGGAAACACCATATATTTT. J is TRBJ1-3 and V is TRBV28; D is uncertain. Deletions cut 10 bases from V and 0 bases from J, with 13 bases between. Germline V gene lookup returns CDR1 MDHEN and CDR2 SYDVKM. CDR3 length: 14 residues.

This clonotype was found once. A much more abundant neighbour one base away suggests this may be a read error. The chain links TRBV11-1 to TRBJ2-5; 10 positions agree with TRBD1. Germline-derived CDR1 and CDR2 are SGHAT and FQDESV (reference sequence). CDR3 size: 16 residues. Here the CDR3 reads CAGSLGDRGLKETQYF. The DNA for the CDR3 is TGTGCCGGCAGCTTAGGAGACAGGGGGCTGAAAGAGACCCAGTACTTC.

This clonotype came up many times. The V call is TRBV28, the J call TRBJ2-7; TRBD1 is a possible D gene (5 bases). The V and J ends lost 3 bases and 0 bases respectively, with 15 bases between them. This CDR3 region has 16 residues. Germline V CDR1 and CDR2: MDHEN, SYDVKM. CDR3 in amino acids: CASSFHRSRNSYEQYF. CDR3 bases: TGTGCCAGCAGTTTTCACAGGTCGCGGAACTCCTACGAGCAGTACTTC.

This clonotype was counted ten times or more. The chain combines TRBV7-8 with TRBJ2-1; weak D call: TRBD2 (5 bases). The V and J ends lost 5 bases and 9 bases respectively, with 11 bases between them. The CDR3 is 12 amino acids. Germline V gene data show CDR1 as SGHVS and CDR2 as FQNEAQ. For the CDR3, the DNA is TGTGCCAGCAGCCCACTAGTAGCTGAGCAGTTCTTC. This sequence encodes CASSPLVAEQFF. Filled out from reference TRBV7-8 and TRBJ2-1, the complete variable domain reads GAGVSQSPRYKVAKRGQDVALRCDPISGHVSLFWYQQALGQGPEFLTYFQNEAQLDKSGLPSDRFFAERPEGSVSTLKIQRTQQEDSAVYLCASSPLVAEQFFGPGTRLTVL.

V is TRBV24-1 and J is TRBJ2-1; possibly TRBD1 for D (5 bases). The germline CDR1 and CDR2 sequences are KGHDR and SFDVKD. The CDR3 runs to 18 residues. Trimming pared 12 bases from V and 6 bases from J, leaving 32 bases between. CDR3 sequence: CAAKVKVGCRDKINEQFF. CDR3 DNA sequence: TGTGCCGCGAAAGTGAAGGTAGGTTGCAGGGATAAGATCAATGAGCAGTTCTTC.

This clonotype appeared many times. The chain carries TRBV27 and TRBJ1-1; TRBD1 matches 7 bases. Germline trimming cut 0 bases from V and 5 bases from J; bases unmatched to any gene: 6. The CDR3 runs to 15 residues. CDR1 is MNHEY and CDR2 is SMNVEV in the germline V gene (reference sequence). CDR3 sequence reads: CASSLSVGGLTEAFF. In nucleotides, the CDR3 is TGTGCCAGCAGTTTATCGGTAGGGGGCTTGACTGAAGCTTTCTTT.

This clonotype has at least ten counts. The rearrangement links TRBV29-1 to TRBJ2-1; 11 bases are shared with TRBD2. V shed 4 bases, J shed 8 bases, and the junction held 13 bases outside the gene matches. CDR1 SQVTM and CDR2 ANQGSEA come from the germline V gene. This CDR3 is built from 16 residues. CDR3 amino acids: CSVGGISGRAGDEQFF. CDR3 DNA: TGCAGCGTTGGGGGAATTAGCGGGAGGGCCGGTGATGAGCAGTTCTTC.

For the CDR3, the DNA is TGTGCCAGCAGACCCCTTGGGCGTCTAGCGGGAGGGCAAGAGACCCAGTACTTC. Its protein product is CASRPLGRLAGGQETQYF. V is TRBV12-3 or TRBV12-4 and J is TRBJ2-5; TRBD2 matches 12 bases. The CDR3 spans 18 residues. Germline trimming cut 6 bases from V and 2 bases from J; bases unmatched to any gene: 13.

This clonotype was seen just once. A much larger clonotype is one base distant, so this may be a read error. The CDR3 protein is CASNLTEGGDFKQYF. CDR3 DNA: TGTGCCAGCAATTTAACCGAGGGGGGGGACTTCAAGCAGTACTTC. J is TRBJ2-7 and V is TRBV28, with D perhaps TRBD2 (7 bases). The CDR3 has 15 amino acids. The V gene's germline CDR1 is MDHEN and CDR2 SYDVKM.

The chain joins TRBV5-1 to TRBJ1-1; D is uncertain. CDR1 is SGHRS, CDR2 YFSETQ, per germline. V was trimmed by 4 bases and J by 5 bases, leaving 12 bases between them. CDR3 size: 13 residues. The CDR3 loop is CASSADFGTEAFF. The CDR3 coding sequence is TGCGCCAGCAGCGCAGACTTCGGGACTGAAGCTTTCTTT.

This clonotype was picked up one time. V usage is TRBV25-1 and J usage is TRBJ1-2, with D tentatively TRBD1 (5 bases). Per the germline V gene, CDR1 is MGHDK and CDR2 is SYGVNS. Deletions cut 7 bases from V and 7 bases from J, with 13 bases between. The CDR3 sequence is 12 residues long. This CDR3 reads CASMMGGSGYTF. The CDR3 coding sequence is TGTGCCAGCATGATGGGGGGTAGTGGCTACACCTTC.

This clonotype was detected only once. The genes are TRBV28 and TRBJ2-1; 9 bases line up with TRBD2. The CDR3 is made up of 17 amino acids. In germline, CDR1 is MDHEN, CDR2 SYDVKM. The V gene end was trimmed by 6 bases and the J gene end by 9 bases; junction bases not matched to a gene: 18. DNA for the CDR3: TGTGCCAGCAGCTCAACAAGGGCTAGCGGGGTGATGGGTGAGCAGTTCTTC. Amino acid sequence: CASSSTRASGVMGEQFF.

This clonotype was seen only a few times. This chain uses TRBV12-5 with TRBJ1-2; D gene ambiguous. The V end lost 7 bases, the J end lost 2 bases, and 8 bases lay between the germline ends. The CDR3 is 12 amino acids. Germline V gives CDR1 LGHNT, CDR2 FRNRAP. The CDR3 loop is CASAASNYGYTF. CDR3 nucleotide sequence: TGTGCTAGTGCGGCCAGCAACTATGGCTACACCTTC.

With respect to this clonotype: This is likely a read error, given that the CDR3 carries no conserved phenylalanine or tryptophan at its end. CDR3 DNA sequence: TGTGCCAGCAGTTACAGGGATAGCACTGAAGCTTTCTCT. Translation: CASSYRDSTEAFS. V is TRBV6-5 and J is TRBJ1-1; no reliable D call. This CDR3 is 13 amino acids long. From germline, CDR1 is MNHEY and CDR2 SVGAGI. Trimming pared 2 bases from V and 4 bases from J, leaving 8 bases between.

The chain carries TRBV3-1 and TRBJ1-2, with a possible D match to TRBD1 (5 bases). Per the germline V gene, CDR1 is LGHDT and CDR2 is YNNKEL (reference sequence). V lost 0 bases, J lost 7 bases, and 15 bases lay in between. The CDR3 is made up of 15 amino acids. Written as DNA, the CDR3 is TGTGCCAGCAGCCAAGAAGTAGGGGCGGTCGGTGGCTACACCTTC. This codes for CASSQEVGAVGGYTF.

There are many counts of this clonotype. This chain joins TRBV5-1 and TRBJ1-1; 10 nucleotides agree with TRBD1. CDR3 length: 19 residues. After removal of 0 bases from V and 4 bases from J, the junction contained 15 bases not matched to a gene. The V gene's germline CDR1 is SGHRS and CDR2 YFSETQ. The CDR3 spells CASSLAVSSLGQGTTEAFF. In DNA form, the CDR3 reads TGCGCCAGCAGCTTGGCCGTTTCCTCACTGGGACAGGGGACCACTGAAGCTTTCTTT.

This clonotype showed up many times. The rearrangement uses TRBV29-1 and TRBJ1-1, with 7 bases identical to TRBD1. J gave up 3 bases and V 5 bases, and 3 bases lay outside the gene matches. The germline gives CDR1 SQVTM, CDR2 ANQGSEA. The length of the CDR3 is 12 residues. This chain's CDR3 is CSVTRGDTEAFF. CDR3 nucleotides: TGCAGCGTTACCAGGGGGGACACTGAAGCTTTCTTT.

In this sample, this clonotype turned up many times. The chain employs TRBV2 and TRBJ2-2, with D possibly matching TRBD1 (5 bases). The CDR3 extends over 14 amino acids. Germline V gene lookup returns CDR1 SNHLY and CDR2 FYNNEI. V lost 8 bases to trimming and J lost 4 bases, with 14 bases between them. CDR3 amino acids: CASLVGRGTGELFF. CDR3 nucleotide sequence: TGTGCCAGCCTCGTGGGGCGCGGCACCGGGGAGCTGTTTTTT.

This clonotype was seen only a few times. The chain combines TRBV7-8 with TRBJ2-4, with 7 bases that match TRBD2. V was pared by 5 bases and J by 1 base, with 14 bases of the junction left unmatched. The CDR3 loop spans 18 amino acids. CDR1 and CDR2 from the germline V gene are SGHVS and FQNEAQ. The DNA for the CDR3 is TGTGCCAGCAGCCCTACACGGGGAGGGGTCTCGGCCAAAAACATTCAGTACTTC. This encodes CASSPTRGGVSAKNIQYF.

This clonotype was counted at least ten times. The chain has TRBV7-8 and TRBJ2-5; D perhaps matches TRBD2 (7 bases). From germline, CDR1 is SGHVS and CDR2 FQNEAQ. V was trimmed by 2 bases and J by 4 bases, leaving 11 bases between them. The CDR3 is 14 residues long. The CDR3 reads CASSLPAGAETQYF. Here the CDR3 DNA reads TGTGCCAGCAGCTTACCGGCGGGGGCAGAGACCCAGTACTTC.

In its sample, this clonotype was seen many times. This sequence joins TRBV7-8 and TRBJ2-3; TRBD2 matches at 13 bases. V lost 2 bases, J lost 3 bases, and 17 bases stayed unmatched. Germline CDR1 is SGHVS and CDR2 is FQNEAQ. The CDR3 runs to 21 residues. For the CDR3, the DNA is TGTGCCAGCAGCTTATCGGTGGCCGGCCCCCCGACTAGCGGGAGGACAGATACGCAGTATTTT. It encodes CASSLSVAGPPTSGRTDTQYF. Together with reference TRBV7-8 and TRBJ2-3, the CDR3 gives the full variable domain: GAGVSQSPRYKVAKRGQDVALRCDPISGHVSLFWYQQALGQGPEFLTYFQNEAQLDKSGLPSDRFFAERPEGSVSTLKIQRTQQEDSAVYLCASSLSVAGPPTSGRTDTQYFGPGTRLTVL.

This clonotype was found a few times. A read error is possible here, since a much larger clone lies one base away. The chain employs TRBV25-1 and TRBJ2-7; a possible D gene is TRBD1 (6 bases). This CDR3 comprises 14 residues. Germline-derived CDR1 and CDR2 are MGHDK and SYGVNS. The CDR3 DNA sequence: TGTGCCAACAGTGAGAGGGGGTTCTCCTACGAGCAGTACTTC. This gives the protein CANSERGFSYEQYF.

The chain joins TRBV6-5 to TRBJ2-2; TRBD2 matches 12 bases. Germline loops: CDR1 MNHEY, CDR2 SVGAGI. J was trimmed by 4 bases and V by 2 bases; bases with no gene match: 5. The CDR3 is made up of 17 amino acids. The CDR3 DNA sequence: TGTGCCAGCAGTTACCTAGCGGGAGGGCCACTCACCGGGGAGCTGTTTTTT. Protein sequence: CASSYLAGGPLTGELFF.

CDR3 in DNA: TGCGCCAGCAGCTTGGTGGCTAGCGGGAGGTCCAGCACAGATACGCAGTATTTT. This encodes CASSLVASGRSSTDTQYF. The chain has TRBV5-1 and TRBJ2-3, with 11 bases lining up with TRBD2. Germline values: CDR1 SGHRS, CDR2 YFSETQ. The CDR3 has 18 residues. The V gene end was trimmed by 0 bases and the J gene end by 0 bases; junction bases not matched to a gene: 6.

The rearrangement joins TRBV5-1 to TRBJ2-3; TRBD2 matches 12 bases. This CDR3 is built from 17 residues. V lost 0 bases and J lost 1; bases outside the gene matches: 3. Germline values: CDR1 SGHRS, CDR2 YFSETQ. The CDR3 spells CASSLGLAGGGTDTQYF. CDR3 DNA: TGCGCCAGCAGCTTGGGCCTAGCGGGAGGGGGCACAGATACGCAGTATTTT.

The table lists this clonotype with many counts. The genes are TRBV28 and TRBJ1-6, with D unclear. The germline V gene encodes CDR1 MDHEN and CDR2 SYDVKM. V gave up 7 bases and J gave up 4 bases, with 14 bases separating them. The CDR3 is made up of 15 amino acids. The CDR3 reads CASTYEGVYNSPLHF. The CDR3, as DNA: TGTGCCAGCACTTACGAAGGAGTGTATAATTCACCCCTCCACTTT.

This clonotype was observed many times. The chain employs TRBV18 and TRBJ2-1; no firm D call. The germline V gene encodes CDR1 KGHSH and CDR2 LQKENI. This CDR3 has 12 amino acids. V dropped 3 bases and J dropped 4 bases, with 4 bases sitting between them. In DNA form, the CDR3 reads TGTGCCAGCTCACCGTTTTACAATGAGCAGTTCTTC. Its translation is CASSPFYNEQFF.